This T cell receptor (beta chain) was captured by sequencing in a study of cytomegalovirus exposure and HLA in healthy donors. Study-wide findings and caveats: Cytomegalovirus status was reportedly diagnosed by the classifier with high sensitivity and specificity. There were fewer than 200 TCR beta chains listed as cytomegalovirus-associated.

This clone was detected only once. Its antigen remains unidentified. Amplification used 60 Vbeta primers and 13 Jbeta primers. Measured with immunoSEQ multiplex PCR; TCRdb has only the in-frame clones, and not every one. This table holds about 120,000 clones, 65% to 90% found once. This CDR3 is built from 15 residues. V shed 7 bases, J shed 5 bases, and the junction held 11 bases outside the gene matches. Germline loops: CDR1 MNHEY, CDR2 SVGAGI. The rearrangement links TRBV6-5 to TRBJ2-5; TRBD2 matches 9 bases. This receptor was obtained from a woman aged 40-49 years in good health and CMV-seronegative. The specimen sequenced was PBMCs. The CDR3 sequence is CASKRERGAPETQYF. In DNA form, the CDR3 reads TGTGCCAGCAAACGGGAGCGGGGGGCCCCGGAGACCCAGTACTTC.